Following are 21 T cell receptor beta chains from one sample sequenced in a study of OX40 agonist ivuxolimab in advanced cancers. Sequencing was performed with immunoSEQ multiplex PCR; in TCRdb, only in-frame clones are kept and a portion is missing. Here the sample spans fewer than 25,000 clones, roughly 79% being singletons. Sequencing used CD4+ or CD8+ T cells sorted from blood, obtained in a trial of the OX40 agonist ivuxolimab. These receptor sequences come from an adult with an advanced solid tumor such as melanoma, head and neck, liver or kidney cancer.

This clone was observed a single time. The chain carries TRBV7-9 and TRBJ2-1; TRBD1 might be the D (5 bases). Deletions cut 1 base from V and 2 bases from J, with 6 bases between. The CDR3 spans 14 residues. CDR1 and CDR2 from the germline V gene are SEHNR and FQNEAQ (reference sequence). The CDR3 loop is CASSLGGPYNEQFF. Here the CDR3 DNA reads TGTGCCAGCAGCTTAGGGGGCCCCTACAATGAGCAGTTCTTC.

The rearrangement links TRBV7-9 to TRBJ2-1, with TRBD2 as a possible D gene (6 bases). This CDR3 spans 14 amino acids. Germline lookup yields CDR1 SEHNR and CDR2 FQNEAQ (reference sequence). Between the trimmed V and J ends, which lost 5 bases and 3 bases, there was a span of 11 bases. Here the CDR3 DNA reads TGTGCCAGCAGCCCCCCGGGACTCTACAATGAGCAGTTCTTC. Its translation is CASSPPGLYNEQFF.

The chain links TRBV9 to TRBJ1-2; tentative D call: TRBD1 (5 bases). This CDR3 spans 12 amino acids. Trimming shortened V by 3 bases and J by 4 bases, and 7 bases separated the two germline ends. Germline V lookup: CDR1 SGDLS, CDR2 YYNGEE. Here the CDR3 DNA reads TGTGCCAGCAGCGCCGACAGCTATGGCTACACCTTC. Protein: CASSADSYGYTF.

The V gene is TRBV4-1, the J gene TRBJ1-6, with D perhaps matching TRBD1 (5 bases). This CDR3 has 12 residues. Germline CDR1 and CDR2: MGHRA and YSYEKL. Trimming removed 5 bases at V and 10 bases at J, with 9 bases between. The CDR3 DNA is TGCGCCAGCAGCTTAGGGGACTCACCCCTCCACTTT. Its translation is CASSLGDSPLHF.

By its share, this clone is medium-sized. This chain uses TRBV7-9 with TRBJ2-7; the match to TRBD2 covers 8 bases. The V gene end was trimmed by 7 bases and the J gene end by 6 bases; junction bases not matched to a gene: 11. The V gene's germline CDR1 is SEHNR and CDR2 FQNEAQ (reference sequence). There are 14 residues in the CDR3. The CDR3 region has the DNA TGTGCCAGCACCCCCCTCGCGGCGGGAGGCGAGCAGTACTTC. Translated: CASTPLAAGGEQYF.

The chain links TRBV27 to TRBJ2-1; 7 positions match TRBD2. The germline gives CDR1 MNHEY, CDR2 SMNVEV (reference sequence). The length of the CDR3 is 16 residues. V trimming: 5 bases; J trimming: 0 bases; junction bases outside the gene matches: 7. This CDR3 is CASSTPGGSSYNEQFF. The CDR3 DNA reads as TGTGCCAGCAGTACCCCCGGCGGGAGCTCCTACAATGAGCAGTTCTTC.

This clone has just one count. The chain has TRBV15 and TRBJ1-1; a weak D match, TRBD1 (6 bases). Germline CDR1 is LNHNV and CDR2 is YYDKDF (reference sequence). CDR3 length equals 14 residues. Trimming pared 3 bases from V and 6 bases from J, leaving 14 bases between. CDR3 sequence reads: CATSSPSGVSEAFF. CDR3 nucleotide sequence: TGTGCCACCAGCAGCCCCTCAGGGGTTTCTGAAGCTTTCTTT.

The rearrangement links TRBV28 to TRBJ1-2; TRBD1 might be the D (6 bases). The germline CDR1 and CDR2 sequences are MDHEN and SYDVKM. Trimming cost V 7 bases and J 1 base, with 10 bases left between them. The CDR3 has 13 residues. In DNA form, the CDR3 reads TGTGCCAGCACGGACAGAAATAACTATGGCTACACCTTC. This sequence encodes CASTDRNNYGYTF.

The V gene is TRBV13, the J gene TRBJ2-6; D gene uncertain. This CDR3 comprises 12 residues. V gave up 4 bases and J gave up 8 bases, with 6 bases separating them. CDR1 and CDR2 from the germline V gene are PRHDT and FYEKMQ (reference sequence). Here the CDR3 reads CASSSDTNVLTF. Here the CDR3 DNA reads TGTGCCAGCAGCTCTGATACCAACGTCCTGACTTTC.

The chain employs TRBV7-8 and TRBJ2-3; D unresolved. V was pared by 2 bases and J by 3 bases, with 9 bases between. This CDR3 has 14 residues. In germline, CDR1 is SGHVS, CDR2 FQNEAQ. In DNA, the CDR3 is TGTGCCAGCAGCTTACTAGAACCGACAGATACGCAGTATTTT. Translated: CASSLLEPTDTQYF.

This chain links TRBV10-1 with TRBJ2-3; maybe TRBD1 (6 bases). V gave up 2 bases and J gave up 3 bases, with 12 bases separating them. There are 15 residues in the CDR3. Germline CDR1 is WNHNN and CDR2 is SYGVQD (reference sequence). The CDR3 loop reads CASSEETGPTDTQYF. In DNA, the CDR3 is TGCGCCAGCAGTGAGGAGACAGGTCCAACAGATACGCAGTATTTT.

The genes are TRBV7-9 and TRBJ2-5; D might be TRBD1 (6 bases). CDR1 is SEHNR, CDR2 FQNEAQ, per germline (reference sequence). V was shortened by 1 base and J by 13 bases, with 19 bases between the two germline ends. This CDR3 is 14 amino acids long. CDR3 sequence (DNA): TGTGCCAGCAGCTTAGAAGGGGGACAACCAAGGCGGTACTTC. Translated: CASSLEGGQPRRYF.

In this sample, this clone is medium-sized. This chain joins TRBV9 and TRBJ2-7; maybe TRBD1 (6 bases). Germline CDR1 reads SGDLS; CDR2 reads YYNGEE. This CDR3 has 13 residues. Trimming took off 8 bases at V and 2 bases at J, with 14 bases between the two ends. For the CDR3, the DNA is TGTGCCAGTGGTAGGGACAATACCTACGAGCAGTACTTC. As protein: CASGRDNTYEQYF.

The chain recombines TRBV6-1 with TRBJ2-7; D is possibly TRBD2 (6 bases). V was shortened by 6 bases and J by 0 bases, with 15 bases between the two germline ends. From germline, CDR1 is MNHNS and CDR2 SASEGT. This CDR3 is built from 15 residues. This CDR3 reads CASSPGTYSSYEQYF. The DNA of the CDR3 is TGTGCCAGCAGCCCCGGGACTTATAGCTCCTACGAGCAGTACTTC.

The chain couples TRBV9 to TRBJ1-1; D uncertain. CDR3 length equals 13 residues. Germline CDR1 and CDR2: SGDLS and YYNGEE. The V end was cut by 4 bases, the J end by 1 base, with 8 bases between. DNA for the CDR3: TGTGCCAGCAGCCCTACGGGGAACACTGAAGCTTTCTTT. Protein product: CASSPTGNTEAFF.

V gene TRBV2 combines with J gene TRBJ1-1; TRBD1 agrees at 8 bases. This CDR3 contains 14 residues. Germline values: CDR1 SNHLY, CDR2 FYNNEI. The J segment lost 4 bases and the V segment lost 7 bases, leaving 8 bases of the junction unmatched. In DNA, the CDR3 is TGTGCCAGCACCTGGGGACAGGATCGCACTGAAGCTTTCTTT. Translation gives CASTWGQDRTEAFF.

This chain's CDR3 is CASNQGGNSPLHF. CDR3 nucleotide sequence: TGTGCCAGCAACCAGGGAGGAAATTCACCCCTCCACTTT. The chain employs TRBV6-5 and TRBJ1-6, with D tentatively TRBD1 (5 bases). The CDR3 contains 13 residues. Trimming took 7 bases from V and 7 from J, leaving 11 bases between them. Germline CDR1 reads MNHEY; CDR2 reads SVGAGI.

This chain links TRBV30 with TRBJ1-2, with D perhaps TRBD1 (5 bases). V dropped 8 bases and J dropped 2 bases, with 15 bases sitting between them. The CDR3 is made up of 13 amino acids. CDR1 is GTSNPN and CDR2 is SVGIG in the germline V gene (reference sequence). The DNA of the CDR3 is TGTGCCCACGAGGGGCCTTTCAACTATGGCTACACCTTC. Protein: CAHEGPFNYGYTF.

The chain joins TRBV7-9 to TRBJ2-5; D is possibly TRBD1 or TRBD2 (5 bases each). V was cut by 5 bases and J by 3 bases, with 19 bases left in between. The CDR3 sequence is 16 residues long. The germline gives CDR1 SEHNR, CDR2 FQNEAQ (reference sequence). CDR3 coding DNA: TGTGCCAGCAGCCCCGGGACGGCTCTCTACGAAGAGACCCAGTACTTC. As protein: CASSPGTALYEETQYF.

Comments on this clone: Within the sample, other DNA sequences also encode this same CDR3. The chain is built from TRBV7-2 and TRBJ2-1; 10 bases are a match to TRBD2. CDR1 and CDR2 from the germline V gene are SGHTA and FQGNSA. Germline trimming cut 3 bases from V and 4 bases from J; bases unmatched to any gene: 3. The CDR3 length is 15 residues. The CDR3 DNA sequence: TGTGCCAGCAGCTTGACTAGCGGGCCATACAATGAGCAGTTCTTC. Residues: CASSLTSGPYNEQFF. Full variable domain (rest looked up from reference TRBV7-2 and TRBJ2-1): GAGVSQSPSNKVTEKGKDVELRCDPISGHTALYWYRQSLGQGLEFLIYFQGNSAPDKSGLPSDRFSAERTGGSVSTLTIQRTQQEDSAVYLCASSLTSGPYNEQFFGPGTRLTVL.

The genes are TRBV18 and TRBJ2-2; TRBD2 is a possible D gene (5 bases). Per the germline V gene, CDR1 is KGHSH and CDR2 is LQKENI. V shed 3 bases and J shed 6 bases, with 11 bases lying between them. The CDR3 sequence is 14 residues long. CDR3 loop: CASSPRAVAGELFF. DNA for the CDR3: TGTGCCAGCTCACCGAGGGCGGTCGCCGGGGAGCTGTTTTTT.